These 25 T cell receptor beta chains were sequenced from one sample in a study of control samples from healthy donors and cancer patients (dated by TCRdb to the early 2020s). The protocol used for the library was the immunoSEQ multiplex PCR assay. The immuneACCESS repertoire file appears here via TCRdb, limited to in-frame rearrangements. These files lack a portion of the clones; in checked studies, under half of the deficit traces to unresolved V genes, and the cause of the others is not known. This sample holds 150,000 or so clones; more than 85% were observed only once. The top ten constitute less than 6% of the sample. The sample was blood. These receptors all stem from a man in his late teens or twenties in good health.

The rearrangement joins TRBV10-3 to TRBJ1-1; D not certain. The CDR3 contains 12 residues. Between the trimmed V and J ends, which lost 3 bases and 6 bases, there was a span of 8 bases. Germline CDR1 ENHRY, CDR2 SYGVKD. Written as DNA, the CDR3 is TGTGCCATCAGTGATGATAACCCTGAAGCTTTCTTT. Its protein product is CAISDDNPEAFF.

The chain joins TRBV4-1 to TRBJ1-1, with 8 positions matching TRBD1. This CDR3 is built from 15 residues. CDR1 and CDR2 from the germline V gene are MGHRA and YSYEKL. V dropped 3 bases and J dropped 1; count of bases not matched to a gene: 4. The CDR3 is CASSHYRGENTEAFF. DNA for the CDR3: TGCGCCAGCAGCCATTACAGGGGGGAGAACACTGAAGCTTTCTTT.

The chain has TRBV27 and TRBJ1-1; 10 positions match TRBD1. In germline, CDR1 is MNHEY, CDR2 SMNVEV (reference sequence). The CDR3 runs 16 residues. V lost 6 bases to trimming and J lost 0 bases; unmatched junction nucleotides: 7. In DNA form, the CDR3 reads TGTGCCAGCAGCCCGGGACAGGGGTGGATGAACACTGAAGCTTTCTTT. It is translated as CASSPGQGWMNTEAFF.

Written as DNA, the CDR3 is TGTGCCAGTAGTATAATGGCTAGTACGGCAGAGTATCAGCCCCAGCATTTT. Translation: CASSIMASTAEYQPQHF. The chain employs TRBV19 and TRBJ1-5; D is unclear. The CDR3 has 17 amino acids. From germline, CDR1 is LNHDA and CDR2 SQIVND (reference sequence). The ends were cut back, 2 bases at V and 5 bases at J, with 19 bases in the middle. The full variable domain, with the rest looked up from reference TRBV19 and TRBJ1-5, is DGGITQSPKYLFRKEGQNVTLSCEQNLNHDAMYWYRQDPGQGLRLIYYSQIVNDFQKGDIAEGYSVSREKKESFPLTVTSAQKNPTAFYLCASSIMASTAEYQPQHFGDGTRLSIL.

The CDR3 DNA reads as TGTGCCAGCAGTGAACTCCCCCCCTGGGGGACAGGGCTCTACGAGCAGTACTTC. Encoded protein: CASSELPPWGTGLYEQYF. The chain recombines TRBV6-1 with TRBJ2-7; 9 nucleotides align to TRBD1. The CDR3 runs to 18 residues. Germline values: CDR1 MNHNS, CDR2 SASEGT. Germline trimming cut 2 bases from V and 3 bases from J; bases unmatched to any gene: 14.

The chain carries TRBV2 and TRBJ1-2; 8 bases are a match to TRBD1. Germline V gene lookup returns CDR1 SNHLY and CDR2 FYNNEI. V lost 9 bases, J lost 0 bases, and 6 bases stayed unmatched. There are 14 residues in the CDR3. The CDR3 reads CASPGGGTNYGYTF. The CDR3 nucleotides are TGTGCCAGTCCAGGGGGCGGTACTAACTATGGCTACACCTTC.

This chain connects TRBV19 to TRBJ1-5; D remains unclear. V was trimmed by 6 bases and J by 4 bases, leaving 19 bases between them. Germline CDR1 is LNHDA and CDR2 is SQIVND (reference sequence). The CDR3 spans 16 residues. CDR3 nucleotides: TGTGCCAGTAGAATGGGGTATCGGCTCGGAAATCAGCCCCAGCATTTT. This sequence encodes CASRMGYRLGNQPQHF.

The V call is TRBV30, the J call TRBJ2-2; maybe TRBD1 (5 bases). Looked up from germline, CDR1 is GTSNPN and CDR2 is SVGIG (reference sequence). Trimming removed 0 bases at V and 5 bases at J, with 7 bases between. CDR3 size: 13 residues. In DNA, the CDR3 is TGTGCCTGGAGTGTACAGGAGACCGGGGAGCTGTTTTTT. It yields the protein CAWSVQETGELFF.

About this clone itself: Mismatch with germline at one junction end may stem from a read error. Different DNA sequences within this sample yield the same CDR3. The genes are TRBV7-7 and TRBJ2-5, with 9 bases matching TRBD1. The CDR3 length is 15 residues. Germline CDR1 is SSHAT and CDR2 is FNYEAQ (reference sequence). CDR3 in DNA: TGTGCTAGCAGCTTAGACAGGGGGATGCAAGAGACCCAGTACTTC. Amino acid sequence: CASSLDRGMQETQYF.

J is TRBJ1-3 and V is TRBV7-9, with D possibly being TRBD1 (6 bases). The CDR3 contains 14 residues. From germline, CDR1 is SEHNR and CDR2 FQNEAQ (reference sequence). V lost 6 bases, J lost 4 bases, and 13 bases lay in between. CDR3 amino acids: CASSSGAGGNTIYF. The CDR3 DNA reads as TGTGCCAGCAGTTCAGGGGCCGGGGGAAACACCATATATTTT.

Turning to this clone: Germline and junction disagree at one end, which may indicate a read error. The chain carries TRBV7-9 and TRBJ2-7, with a weak D call TRBD1 (5 bases). Germline CDR1 reads SEHNR; CDR2 reads FQNEAQ (reference sequence). The CDR3 spans 12 residues. CDR3 nucleotide sequence: TGTGCCAGCACCTTAGGGGTGCACGAGCAGTACTTC. Its protein product is CASTLGVHEQYF.

The rearrangement uses TRBV6-5 and TRBJ2-1; D gene unclear. The CDR3 runs 13 residues. Germline assignment: CDR1 MNHEY and CDR2 SVGAGI. The V gene lost 7 bases and the J gene lost 7 bases, with 14 bases spanning the gap. The CDR3: CASIDKPRNEQFF. CDR3 nucleotide sequence: TGTGCCAGCATAGACAAACCAAGAAATGAGCAGTTCTTC.

The chain combines TRBV6-5 with TRBJ1-2; 8 bases map to TRBD1. The CDR3 is made up of 11 amino acids. CDR1 is MNHEY and CDR2 is SVGAGI in the germline V gene. V gave up 6 bases and J gave up 7 bases; unmatched junction bases: 1. The CDR3 coding sequence is TGTGCCAGCAGCGACAGGGGTGGCTACACCTTC. This gives the protein CASSDRGGYTF.

This clone was seen once. The chain recombines TRBV4-3 with TRBJ1-1; 8 bases are shared with TRBD1. The CDR3 runs to 16 residues. Germline V CDR1 and CDR2: LGHNA, YSLEER. V shed 2 bases, J shed 1 base, and the junction held 6 bases outside the gene matches. The CDR3 protein is CASSQLRDRRNTEAFF. CDR3 nucleotide sequence: TGCGCCAGCAGCCAATTGCGGGACAGGAGGAACACTGAAGCTTTCTTT.

The gene calls are TRBV15 and TRBJ1-4; tentative D call: TRBD1 (5 bases). Per the germline V gene, CDR1 is LNHNV and CDR2 is YYDKDF (reference sequence). The CDR3 loop spans 18 amino acids. V shed 3 bases and J shed 0 bases, with 17 bases lying between them. The DNA for the CDR3 is TGTGCCACCAGCAGGAGTATAGGGGACTCTGCAACTAATGAAAAACTGTTTTTT. Residues: CATSRSIGDSATNEKLFF.

In its sample, this clone was seen once. This chain joins TRBV19 and TRBJ1-5; possibly TRBD1 for D (6 bases). The length of the CDR3 is 16 residues. V gave up 1 base and J gave up 0 bases, with 10 bases separating them. Germline-derived CDR1 and CDR2 are LNHDA and SQIVND (reference sequence). CDR3 DNA: TGTGCCAGTAGTATAGTCGGGACACCTAGCAATCAGCCCCAGCATTTT. Translation gives CASSIVGTPSNQPQHF.

In its sample, this clone was seen once. The CDR3 DNA reads TGTGCCAGTAGAGTGGGGGAGAGGGTGAGAAAACTGTTTTTT. The encoded protein is CASRVGERVRKLFF. The chain has TRBV19 and TRBJ1-4; possible D gene TRBD1, 5 bases. Trimming took 6 bases from V and 10 from J, leaving 18 bases between them. Germline V gene lookup returns CDR1 LNHDA and CDR2 SQIVND (reference sequence). The CDR3 runs 14 residues.

As to this clone: The junction does not match germline at one end; this may be a read error. The J gene is TRBJ1-1, the V gene TRBV10-3; no reliable D call. The CDR3 consists of 13 residues. CDR1 and CDR2 from the germline V gene are ENHRY and SYGVKD. The CDR3 reads CVIPVKANTEAFF. In nucleotides, the CDR3 is TGTGTCATCCCGGTGAAGGCCAACACTGAAGCTTTCTTT.

The chain links TRBV7-9 to TRBJ1-4; tentatively, D is TRBD1 (6 bases). V was trimmed by 7 bases and J by 4 bases, leaving 7 bases between them. The CDR3 sequence is 12 residues long. CDR1 is SEHNR and CDR2 is FQNEAQ in the germline V gene (reference sequence). The CDR3 protein is CASNRVNEKLFF. In nucleotides, the CDR3 is TGTGCCAGCAACAGGGTTAATGAAAAACTGTTTTTT. The whole variable domain, filled in from reference TRBV7-9 and TRBJ1-4, reads DTGVSQNPRHKITKRGQNVTFRCDPISEHNRLYWYRQTLGQGPEFLTYFQNEAQLEKSRLLSDRFSAERPKGSFSTLEIQRTEQGDSAMYLCASNRVNEKLFFGSGTQLSVL.

V gene TRBV25-1 combines with J gene TRBJ2-3, with 11 nucleotides matching TRBD2. This CDR3 has 16 residues. The V segment lost 10 bases and the J segment 1 base; nucleotides outside the gene matches: 10. The germline CDR1 and CDR2 sequences are MGHDK and SYGVNS. In DNA form, the CDR3 reads TGTGCCACCACTAGCGGGAGAGGGACTCGCACAGATACGCAGTATTTT. This translates into CATTSGRGTRTDTQYF.

The count of this clone is one. The chain uses TRBV7-2 and TRBJ1-5, with D uncertain. V lost 1 base to trimming and J lost 6 bases, with 13 bases between them. The germline CDR1 and CDR2 sequences are SGHTA and FQGNSA. The CDR3 is 15 amino acids. The CDR3 sequence is CASSLDIMRGQPQHF. DNA of the CDR3: TGTGCCAGCAGCTTAGATATCATGAGAGGTCAGCCCCAGCATTTT.

This chain connects TRBV7-9 to TRBJ2-3; TRBD2 matches at 7 bases. This CDR3 comprises 15 residues. Per germline, CDR1 SEHNR and CDR2 FQNEAQ (reference sequence). The V and J ends lost 4 bases and 4 bases, in that order; junction bases with no gene match: 8. CDR3 region: CASSSRDYHSDTQYF. The CDR3 DNA reads TGTGCCAGCAGCTCCCGGGACTACCACTCAGATACGCAGTATTTT.

This chain connects TRBV7-6 to TRBJ2-7; D is uncertain. This CDR3 contains 12 residues. V shed 1 base and J shed 4 bases, with 5 bases lying between them. Germline CDR1 reads SGHVS; CDR2 reads FNYEAQ. CDR3 in amino acids: CASSLVGYEQYF. DNA of the CDR3: TGTGCCAGCAGCTTAGTAGGTTACGAGCAGTACTTC.

This clone was detected only once. CDR3 bases: TGTGCCAGCAGCCAGGATCCGGGGGGGTACAATGAGCAGTTCTTC. Translating gives CASSQDPGGYNEQFF. The chain recombines TRBV5-4 with TRBJ2-1; TRBD2 agrees at 8 bases. CDR3 length equals 15 residues. Per the germline V gene, CDR1 is SGHNT and CDR2 is YYREEE (reference sequence). J was trimmed by 4 bases and V by 4 bases; bases with no gene match: 7.

This chain links TRBV5-5 with TRBJ1-6, with D unresolved. Deletions cut 3 bases from V and 2 bases from J, with 9 bases between. CDR1 is SGHKS and CDR2 is YYEKEE in the germline V gene (reference sequence). The CDR3 has 15 residues. CDR3 protein: CASSSTLAYNSPLHF. The CDR3 DNA is TGTGCCAGCAGCTCTACCCTGGCCTATAATTCACCCCTCCACTTT.